The rows below give T cell receptor beta chains drawn from one sample of a study of blood T cell repertoires in COVID-19. Clones were read by immunoSEQ multiplex PCR, and TCRdb kept only the in-frame ones, dropping some. Altogether roughly 500,000 clones are present, roughly 90% being singletons, with the ten largest covering 1.8%. Sequencing used PBMCs or T cells enriched from blood (not recorded which). The origin of the receptors is a woman in her 40s who had recovered from COVID-19. Both conserved end residues are part of each CDR3. The D gene is left open where the match is weak. A clone size is listed for some rows: how often the clone was seen (once, few, many), or a class if it is expanded.

v_gene	abundance	j_gene	d_gene	CDR3nt	CDR3aa
TRBV19	-	TRBJ2-7	TRBD2	TGTGCCAGTAGTGCGCCGCCCGGGACTAGCGGCTCCTACGAGCAGTACTTC	CASSAPPGTSGSYEQYF
TRBV11-3	-	TRBJ2-5	TRBD2	TGTGCCAGCAGCCGCGGACTAGCGGGAGTTGGAGAGACCCAGTACTTC	CASSRGLAGVGETQYF
TRBV9	-	TRBJ2-3	TRBD2	TGTGCCAGCAGCGTAGCTCAGCGGGGCTCCACAGATACGCAGTATTTT	CASSVAQRGSTDTQYF
TRBV7-2	-	TRBJ1-2	TRBD1	TGTGCCAGCAGCTTAGGGGCAGGGGGTATCTATGGCTACACCTTC	CASSLGAGGIYGYTF
TRBV4-3	-	TRBJ2-7	-	TGCGCCAGCAGCCAACTACGGGGGATGACCTACGAGCAGTACTTC	CASSQLRGMTYEQYF
TRBV5-1	once	TRBJ2-3	-	TGCGCCAGCAGCTTGTCTACTTTCACAGATACGCAGTATTTT	CASSLSTFTDTQYF
TRBV4-3	-	TRBJ2-7	-	TGCGCCAGCAGCCAAGATTTGAGTCTGCAACGCTACGAGCAGTACTTC	CASSQDLSLQRYEQYF
TRBV4-1	-	TRBJ1-1	-	TGCGCCAGCAGCCAATTTCGGGGGAACACTGAAGCTTTCTTT	CASSQFRGNTEAFF
TRBV2	-	TRBJ1-2	TRBD1	TGTGCCAGCAGTGATTATAGGCAGGGGGCGAAAGGCTACACCTTC	CASSDYRQGAKGYTF
TRBV29-1	-	TRBJ1-5	TRBD1	TGCAGCGTTGCGGGGCGGGACAGTCAGCCCCAGCATTTT	CSVAGRDSQPQHF
TRBV7-8	-	TRBJ2-7	-	TGTGCCAGCAGCTCCGTAGTCTTGAGGGAGCAGTACTTC	CASSSVVLREQYF
TRBV18	-	TRBJ1-6	-	TGTGCCAGCTCACCCGGACGGACTGATAATTCACCCCTCCACTTT	CASSPGRTDNSPLHF
TRBV10-3	-	TRBJ1-1	TRBD1	TGTGCCATCAAACAGGGGGCTAATTTGAACACTGAAGCTTTCTTT	CAIKQGANLNTEAFF
TRBV18	-	TRBJ1-1	-	TGTGCCAGCTCTCCCGAGGTAGTCCGGGGGAACACTGAAGCTTTCTTT	CASSPEVVRGNTEAFF
TRBV10-2	-	TRBJ1-2	TRBD1	TGCGCCAGCAGAGGGGACAGGGGGACCTATGGCTACACCTTC	CASRGDRGTYGYTF
TRBV19	-	TRBJ1-2	-	TGTGCCAGTAGTCAGGGCGTCGGAAACTATGGCTACACCTTC	CASSQGVGNYGYTF
TRBV7-7	-	TRBJ2-2	-	TGTGCCAGCAGCTTAGTAGGCGGGGTTGACACCGGGGAGCTGTTTTTT	CASSLVGGVDTGELFF
TRBV7-9	-	TRBJ2-7	TRBD2	TGTGCCAGCAGCCCACTTGCGGGAGGGCCGGGCGAGAACGAGCAGTACTTC	CASSPLAGGPGENEQYF
TRBV7-2	-	TRBJ2-5	TRBD1	TGTGCCAGCAGCCCAAGACAGGGCGGATGGGAGACCCAGTACTTC	CASSPRQGGWETQYF
TRBV10-3	once	TRBJ1-5	-	TGTGCCACAAGGGGGGAGGGAAACAATCAGCCCCAGCATTTT	CATRGEGNNQPQHF
TRBV7-2	-	TRBJ2-7	-	TGTGCCAGCAGCTTAAAGGCAGGGTTTTCCCACGAGCAGTACTTC	CASSLKAGFSHEQYF
TRBV6-1	-	TRBJ2-5	-	TGTGCCAGCAGTGAAGCGCGGGGCGGCGGGACCCAGTACTTC	CASSEARGGGTQYF
TRBV11-2	-	TRBJ1-2	-	TGTGCCAGCAGCCCACAGGGTTACCAAAACTATGGCTACACCTTC	CASSPQGYQNYGYTF
TRBV7-8	-	TRBJ2-7	-	TGTGCCAGCAGCTTAGTCGCCTTAGGGGGTGCCTACGAGCAGTACTTC	CASSLVALGGAYEQYF
TRBV19	-	TRBJ1-5	-	TGTGCCAGTAGACAACCCCCAGGTCAGCCCCAGCATTTT	CASRQPPGQPQHF
TRBV4-2	-	TRBJ2-3	TRBD2	TGTGCCAGCAGCCAAGAAATAACTAGCGGGCACACAGATACGCAGTATTTT	CASSQEITSGHTDTQYF
TRBV18	few	TRBJ1-5	-	TGTGCCAGCTCACTTGACAGTAATCAGCCCCAGCATTTT	CASSLDSNQPQHF
TRBV20-1	-	TRBJ2-7	-	TGCAGTGCTAGCCTCTACGAGCAGTACTTC	CSASLYEQYF
TRBV6-5	-	TRBJ1-1	-	TGTGCCAGCAGTCGGGGAGGTGAAGCTTTCTTT	CASSRGGEAFF
TRBV4-1	-	TRBJ1-1	-	TGCGCCAGCAGCCAAGAGGGCAGGGGAAAAGCTGAAGCTTTCTTT	CASSQEGRGKAEAFF
TRBV27	-	TRBJ2-1	TRBD2	TGTGCCAGCAGTTTAATGGGAGCGGGGCTATACAATGAGCAGTTCTTC	CASSLMGAGLYNEQFF
TRBV11-2	once	TRBJ2-4	TRBD2	TGTGCCAGCAGCTTAGGCCCGGGACTAGCTCAGGCAAACATTCAGTACTTC	CASSLGPGLAQANIQYF
TRBV29-1	-	TRBJ2-1	TRBD2	TGCAGCGACCAGGGACTAGCGGGCTCCTACAATGAGCAGTTCTTC	CSDQGLAGSYNEQFF
TRBV12-3/TRBV12-4	-	TRBJ2-7	TRBD2	TGTGCCAGCAGTCCCCTACTAGCGGGAGGGTACAACTTC	CASSPLLAGGYNF
TRBV20-1	-	TRBJ1-1	-	TGCAGTGCTGCACGGTCTGAAGCTTTCTTT	CSAARSEAFF
TRBV15	-	TRBJ2-1	TRBD2	TGTGCCACCAGCAGAGATCCAGGGCGGGAGGGCCTAGGTGAGCAGTTCTTC	CATSRDPGREGLGEQFF
TRBV10-2	-	TRBJ1-5	-	TGCGCCAGTACGTACACGAGGGATCAGCCCCAGCATTTT	CASTYTRDQPQHF
TRBV10-2	-	TRBJ2-7	TRBD2	TGCGCCAGCAGTGTTAGCGGGTTCTCCTACGAGCAGTACTTC	CASSVSGFSYEQYF
TRBV12-3/TRBV12-4	-	TRBJ1-2	TRBD1	TGTGCCAGCAGTTTATGGACAGGGGGCTACACCTTC	CASSLWTGGYTF
TRBV6-5	once	TRBJ1-5	-	TGTGCCAGCAGTTACTCGAGAAATCAGCCCCAGCATTTT	CASSYSRNQPQHF
TRBV11-3	-	TRBJ2-6	-	TGTGCCAGCAGCTTTACTAGCTCTGGGGCCAACGTCCTGACTTTC	CASSFTSSGANVLTF
TRBV7-2	-	TRBJ1-2	-	TGTGCCAGCAGCTCCACCGACAGGCCTACTAACTATGGCTACACCTTC	CASSSTDRPTNYGYTF
TRBV20-1	-	TRBJ2-5	TRBD1	TGCAGTGCTACAGGGGGAGAGACCCAGTACTTC	CSATGGETQYF
TRBV27	-	TRBJ2-2	-	TGTGCCAGCAGTTTTAGCCCCCCGAACACCGGGGAGCTGTTTTTT	CASSFSPPNTGELFF
TRBV28	-	TRBJ1-4	-	TGTGCCAGCAGCACCTATCTCCTATCTCATGAAAAACTGTTTTTT	CASSTYLLSHEKLFF
TRBV6-2/TRBV6-3	-	TRBJ2-2	TRBD1	TGTGCCAGCAGTTCCCCCGCTTGGGGGACAGGGGGCACCGGGGAGCTGTTTTTT	CASSSPAWGTGGTGELFF
TRBV11-2	-	TRBJ1-2	-	TGTGCCAGCAGCTTAGATCGTAGCAGCGCGGAGGGCTACACCTTC	CASSLDRSSAEGYTF
TRBV4-3	-	TRBJ1-2	-	TGCGCCAGCAGCTCTGCGGGGGGCAACTATGGCTACACCTTC	CASSSAGGNYGYTF
TRBV2	-	TRBJ1-2	TRBD1	TGTGCCAGCAGCCGACGGACAGGAGGAGGCTACACCTTC	CASSRRTGGGYTF
TRBV5-1	-	TRBJ2-2	TRBD2	TGCGCCAGCAGCTTGGGCGGGACTACGAACACCGGGGAGCTGTTTTTT	CASSLGGTTNTGELFF
TRBV7-9	once	TRBJ2-7	-	TGTGCCAGCAGCCCCCCCGGGAGCTTCTACGAGCAGTACTTC	CASSPPGSFYEQYF
TRBV30	-	TRBJ1-4	TRBD1	TGTGCCTGGAGTCCGCGGGACAGGGGGGGGGAAAATGAAAAACTGTTTTTT	CAWSPRDRGGENEKLFF
TRBV2	-	TRBJ1-2	-	TGTGCCAGCAGTGAACTTGGACAGACGAGGGGCTACACCTTC	CASSELGQTRGYTF
TRBV5-6	-	TRBJ2-5	TRBD1	TGTGCCAGCAGCCTCGGGACAGGGAGAGGAAAGACCCAGTACTTC	CASSLGTGRGKTQYF
TRBV7-9	-	TRBJ2-7	TRBD2	TGTGCCAGCAGCCCTCAACTAGCGGGAGTCCCTAGGATCTACGAGCAGTACTTC	CASSPQLAGVPRIYEQYF